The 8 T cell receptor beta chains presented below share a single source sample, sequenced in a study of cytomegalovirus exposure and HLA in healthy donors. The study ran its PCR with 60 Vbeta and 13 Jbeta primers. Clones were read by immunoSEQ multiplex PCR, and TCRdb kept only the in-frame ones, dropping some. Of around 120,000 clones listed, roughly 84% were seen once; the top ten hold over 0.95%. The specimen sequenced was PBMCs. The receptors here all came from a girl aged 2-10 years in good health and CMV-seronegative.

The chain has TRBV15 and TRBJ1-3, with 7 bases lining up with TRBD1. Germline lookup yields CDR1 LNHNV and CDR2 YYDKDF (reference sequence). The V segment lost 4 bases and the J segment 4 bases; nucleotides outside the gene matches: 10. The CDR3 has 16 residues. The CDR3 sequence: CATSTDRDFSGNTIYF. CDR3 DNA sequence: TGTGCCACCAGCACTGACAGGGACTTCTCCGGAAACACCATATATTTT.

CDR3 in DNA: TGTGCCAGCAGCAAGACGAATATCCTAGCGGGAGGACGTGGCTACGAGCAGTACTTC. This translates into CASSKTNILAGGRGYEQYF. The V call is TRBV7-2, the J call TRBJ2-7; 11 positions agree with TRBD2. The germline V gene encodes CDR1 SGHTA and CDR2 FQGNSA. J gave up 3 bases and V 5 bases, and 18 bases lay outside the gene matches. The CDR3 runs to 19 residues.

CDR3 sequence (DNA): TGTGCCAGCCCTAGGAGCCCGAGGAGCTCCTACGAGCAGTACTTC. It yields the protein CASPRSPRSSYEQYF. The genes are TRBV28 and TRBJ2-7; D is ambiguous. CDR1 MDHEN and CDR2 SYDVKM come from the germline V gene. The CDR3 has 15 residues. The germline V and J ends were trimmed by 8 bases and 0 bases, with 17 bases remaining between them.

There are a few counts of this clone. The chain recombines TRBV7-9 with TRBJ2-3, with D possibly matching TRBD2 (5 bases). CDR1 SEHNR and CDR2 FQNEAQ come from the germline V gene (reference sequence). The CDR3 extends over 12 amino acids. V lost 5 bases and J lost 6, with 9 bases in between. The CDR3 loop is CASSPRRDTQYF. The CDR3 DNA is TGTGCCAGCAGCCCTCGGAGGGATACGCAGTATTTT.

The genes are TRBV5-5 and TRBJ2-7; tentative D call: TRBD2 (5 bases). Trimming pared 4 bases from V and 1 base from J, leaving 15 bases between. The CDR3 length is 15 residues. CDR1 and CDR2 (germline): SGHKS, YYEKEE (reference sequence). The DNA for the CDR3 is TGTGCCAGCAGCCGATCAGAGACGGGATCCTACGAGCAGTACTTC. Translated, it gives CASSRSETGSYEQYF.

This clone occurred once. CDR3 amino acids: CASTPLGGVSGYTF. The CDR3 DNA follows: TGTGCCAGCACCCCGCTGGGAGGGGTTAGTGGCTACACCTTC. This rearrangement joins TRBV6-6 to TRBJ1-2, with D possibly TRBD1 on 5 matching bases. V lost 7 bases and J 7 bases, leaving 19 bases between the germline ends. CDR1 and CDR2 (germline): MNHNY, SVGAGI (reference sequence). The CDR3 consists of 14 residues.

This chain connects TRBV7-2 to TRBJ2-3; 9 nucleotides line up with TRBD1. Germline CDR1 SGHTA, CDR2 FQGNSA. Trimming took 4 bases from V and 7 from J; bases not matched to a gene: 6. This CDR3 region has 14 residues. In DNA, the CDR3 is TGTGCCAGCAGCTCCGGACAGGGGACGAATACGCAGTATTTT. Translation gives CASSSGQGTNTQYF.

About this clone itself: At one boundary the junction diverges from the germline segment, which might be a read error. CDR3 protein: CASRPMTGSSGYPF. The DNA of the CDR3 is TGCGCCAGCAGACCGATGACAGGAAGTTCTGGCTACCCCTTC. This chain links TRBV4-1 with TRBJ1-2; a possible D gene is TRBD1 (6 bases). The CDR3 is 14 residues long. CDR1 and CDR2 (germline): MGHRA, YSYEKL.